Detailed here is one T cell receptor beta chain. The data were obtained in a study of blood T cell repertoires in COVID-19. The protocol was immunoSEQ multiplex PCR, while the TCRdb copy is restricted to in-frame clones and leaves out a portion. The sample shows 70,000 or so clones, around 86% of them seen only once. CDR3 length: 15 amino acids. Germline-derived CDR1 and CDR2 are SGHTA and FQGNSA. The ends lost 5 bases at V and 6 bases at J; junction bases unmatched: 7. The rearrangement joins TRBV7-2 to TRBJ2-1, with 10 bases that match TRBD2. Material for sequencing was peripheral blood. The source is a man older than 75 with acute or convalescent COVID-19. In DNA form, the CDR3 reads TGTGCCAGCAGCGCTCTAGCGGGAGCCAGCAATGAGCAGTTCTTC. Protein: CASSALAGASNEQFF.